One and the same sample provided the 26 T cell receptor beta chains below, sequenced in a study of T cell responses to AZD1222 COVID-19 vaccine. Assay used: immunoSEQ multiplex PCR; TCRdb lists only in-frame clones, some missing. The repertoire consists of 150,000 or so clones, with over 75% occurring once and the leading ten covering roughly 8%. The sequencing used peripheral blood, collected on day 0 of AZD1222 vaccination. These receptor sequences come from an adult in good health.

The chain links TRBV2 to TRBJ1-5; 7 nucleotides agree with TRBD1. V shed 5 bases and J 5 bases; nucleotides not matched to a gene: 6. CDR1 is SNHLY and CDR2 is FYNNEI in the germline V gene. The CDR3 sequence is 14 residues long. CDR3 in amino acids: CASSTDRTDQPQHF. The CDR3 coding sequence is TGTGCCAGCAGTACGGACAGGACAGATCAGCCCCAGCATTTT.

Here the CDR3 reads CASSQVRGIQYF. As DNA, the CDR3 is TGTGCCAGCAGCCAAGTTAGGGGCATTCAGTACTTC. The rearrangement links TRBV3-1 (or the pseudogene TRBV3-2) to TRBJ2-4; TRBD1 is a possible D gene (5 bases). Germline assignment: CDR1 LGHDT and CDR2 YNNKEL (reference sequence). V was cut by 1 base and J by 9 bases, with 7 bases left in between. The CDR3 extends over 12 amino acids.

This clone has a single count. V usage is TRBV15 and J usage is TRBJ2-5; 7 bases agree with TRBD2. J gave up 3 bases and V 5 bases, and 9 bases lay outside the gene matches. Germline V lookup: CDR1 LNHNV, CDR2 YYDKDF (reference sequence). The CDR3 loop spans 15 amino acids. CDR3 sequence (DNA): TGTGCCACCAGCGGGGGGGGAGGCGGCAAAGAGACCCAGTACTTC. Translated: CATSGGGGGKETQYF.

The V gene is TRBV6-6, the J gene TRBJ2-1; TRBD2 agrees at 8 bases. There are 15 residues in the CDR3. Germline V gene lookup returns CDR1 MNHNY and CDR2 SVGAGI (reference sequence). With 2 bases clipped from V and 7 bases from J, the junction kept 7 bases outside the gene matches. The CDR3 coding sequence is TGTGCCAGCAGTTACCTAGGGACTAGTGGAAATGAGCAGTTCTTC. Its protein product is CASSYLGTSGNEQFF.

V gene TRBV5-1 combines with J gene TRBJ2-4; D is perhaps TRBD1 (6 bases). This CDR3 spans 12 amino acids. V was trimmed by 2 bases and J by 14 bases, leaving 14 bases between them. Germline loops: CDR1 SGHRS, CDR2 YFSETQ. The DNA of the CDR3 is TGCGCCAGCAGCTTCGATTCGAGGGGGAAGTACTTC. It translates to CASSFDSRGKYF.

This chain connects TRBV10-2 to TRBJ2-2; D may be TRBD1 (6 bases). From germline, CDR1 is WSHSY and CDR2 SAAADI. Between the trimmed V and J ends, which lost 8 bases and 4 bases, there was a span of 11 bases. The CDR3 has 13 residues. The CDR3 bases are TGCGCCAGCGCGGCAGGGGCCACCGGGGAGCTGTTTTTT. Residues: CASAAGATGELFF.

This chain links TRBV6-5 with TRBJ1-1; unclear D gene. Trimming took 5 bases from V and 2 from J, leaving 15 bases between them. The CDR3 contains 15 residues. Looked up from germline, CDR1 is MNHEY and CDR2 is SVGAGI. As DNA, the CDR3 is TGTGCCAGCAGTAAACTGATCCAGGAAAACACTGAAGCTTTCTTT. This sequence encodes CASSKLIQENTEAFF.

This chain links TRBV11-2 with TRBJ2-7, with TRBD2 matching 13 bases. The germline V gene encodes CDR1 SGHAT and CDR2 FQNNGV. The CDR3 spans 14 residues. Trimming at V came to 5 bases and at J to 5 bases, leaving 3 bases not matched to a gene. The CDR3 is CASSTGLAGDEQYF. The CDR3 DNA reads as TGTGCCAGCAGCACAGGACTAGCGGGAGACGAGCAGTACTTC.

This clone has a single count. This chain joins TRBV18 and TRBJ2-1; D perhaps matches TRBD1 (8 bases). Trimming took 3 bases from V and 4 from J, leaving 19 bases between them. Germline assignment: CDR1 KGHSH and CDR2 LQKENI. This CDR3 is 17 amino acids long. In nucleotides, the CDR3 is TGTGCCAGCTCACCGCAGCCCACAGGGGGGGCATACAATGAGCAGTTCTTC. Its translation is CASSPQPTGGAYNEQFF.

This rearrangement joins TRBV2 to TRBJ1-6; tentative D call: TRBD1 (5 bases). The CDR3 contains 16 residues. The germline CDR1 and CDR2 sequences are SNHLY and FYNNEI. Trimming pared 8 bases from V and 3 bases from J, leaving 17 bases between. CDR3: CASRDGRFNYNSPLHF. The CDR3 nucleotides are TGTGCCAGCCGGGACGGACGGTTTAACTATAATTCACCCCTCCACTTT.

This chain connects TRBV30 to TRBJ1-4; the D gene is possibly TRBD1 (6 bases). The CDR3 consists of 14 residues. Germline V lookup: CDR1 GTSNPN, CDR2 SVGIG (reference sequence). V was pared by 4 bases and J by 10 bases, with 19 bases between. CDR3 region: CAWTNGRGIGKLFF. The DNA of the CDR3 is TGTGCCTGGACAAATGGCAGGGGAATCGGAAAACTGTTTTTT.

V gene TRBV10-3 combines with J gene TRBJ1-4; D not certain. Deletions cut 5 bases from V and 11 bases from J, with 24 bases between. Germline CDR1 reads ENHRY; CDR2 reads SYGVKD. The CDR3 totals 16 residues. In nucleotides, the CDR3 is TGTGCCATCAGTCCCCACGGTGGGGAAGGCCCGAGTAAACTGTTTTTT. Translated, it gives CAISPHGGEGPSKLFF.

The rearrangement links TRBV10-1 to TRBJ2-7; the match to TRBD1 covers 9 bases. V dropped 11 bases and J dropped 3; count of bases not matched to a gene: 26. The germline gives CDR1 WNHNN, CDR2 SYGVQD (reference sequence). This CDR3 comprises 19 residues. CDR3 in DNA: TGCGCCGATCCTCAAACCGGGACAGGGAAACTCCCATATTGCTACGAGCAGTACTTC. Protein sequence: CADPQTGTGKLPYCYEQYF.

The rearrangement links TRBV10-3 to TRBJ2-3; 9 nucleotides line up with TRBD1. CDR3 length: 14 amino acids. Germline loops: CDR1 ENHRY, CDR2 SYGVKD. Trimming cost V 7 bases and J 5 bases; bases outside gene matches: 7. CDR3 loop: CAITRDRAGDTQYF. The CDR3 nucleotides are TGTGCCATCACCCGGGACAGGGCGGGAGATACGCAGTATTTT.

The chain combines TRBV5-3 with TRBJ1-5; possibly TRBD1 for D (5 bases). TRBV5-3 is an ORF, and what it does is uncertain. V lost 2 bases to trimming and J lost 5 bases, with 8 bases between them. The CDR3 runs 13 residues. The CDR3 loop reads CARSFWGDQPQHF. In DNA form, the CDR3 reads TGTGCCAGAAGCTTCTGGGGGGATCAGCCCCAGCATTTT.

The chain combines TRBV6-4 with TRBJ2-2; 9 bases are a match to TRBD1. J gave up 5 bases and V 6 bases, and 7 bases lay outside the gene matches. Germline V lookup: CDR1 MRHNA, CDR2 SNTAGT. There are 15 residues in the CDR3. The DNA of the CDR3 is TGTGCCAGCAGCCATGGGACAGGGATTACCGGGGAGCTGTTTTTT. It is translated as CASSHGTGITGELFF.

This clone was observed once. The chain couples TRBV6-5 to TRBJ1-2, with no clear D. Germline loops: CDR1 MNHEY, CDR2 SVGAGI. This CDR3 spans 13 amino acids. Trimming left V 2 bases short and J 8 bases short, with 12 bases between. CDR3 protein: CASSYGGVGGYTF. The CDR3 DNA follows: TGTGCCAGCAGTTACGGTGGGGTGGGAGGCTACACCTTC.

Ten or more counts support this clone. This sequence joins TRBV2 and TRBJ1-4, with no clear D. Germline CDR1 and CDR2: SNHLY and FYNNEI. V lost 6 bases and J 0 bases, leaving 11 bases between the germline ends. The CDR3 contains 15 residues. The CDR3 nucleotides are TGTGCCAGCAGGGTAACTGAAGCAACTAATGAAAAACTGTTTTTT. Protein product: CASRVTEATNEKLFF.

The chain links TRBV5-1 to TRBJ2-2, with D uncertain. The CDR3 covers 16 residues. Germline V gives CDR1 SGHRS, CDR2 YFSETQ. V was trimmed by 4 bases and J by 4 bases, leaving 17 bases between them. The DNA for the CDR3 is TGCGCCAGCAGCCCCAAGGCCCTCGGAGTCACCGGGGAGCTGTTTTTT. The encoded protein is CASSPKALGVTGELFF. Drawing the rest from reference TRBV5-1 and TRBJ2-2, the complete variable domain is KAGVTQTPRYLIKTRGQQVTLSCSPISGHRSVSWYQQTPGQGLQFLFEYFSETQRNKGNFPGRFSGRQFSNSRSEMNVSTLELGDSALYLCASSPKALGVTGELFFGEGSRLTVL.

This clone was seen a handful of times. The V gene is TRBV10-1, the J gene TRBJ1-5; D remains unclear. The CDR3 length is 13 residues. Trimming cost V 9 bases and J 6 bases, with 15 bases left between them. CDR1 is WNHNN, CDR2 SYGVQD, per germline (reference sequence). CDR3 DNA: TGCGCCAGAAAAGGGTTGTGGCGTCAGCCCCAGCATTTT. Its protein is CARKGLWRQPQHF.

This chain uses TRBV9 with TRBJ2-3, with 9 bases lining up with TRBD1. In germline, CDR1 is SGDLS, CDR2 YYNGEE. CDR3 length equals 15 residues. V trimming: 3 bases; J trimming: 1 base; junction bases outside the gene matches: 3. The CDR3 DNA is TGTGCCAGCAGCGCCAGGACAGGGGGCACAGATACGCAGTATTTT. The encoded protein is CASSARTGGTDTQYF.

The CDR3 here is CASNQHINYGYTF. The DNA of the CDR3 is TGTGCCAGCAACCAACATATCAACTATGGCTACACCTTC. The chain uses TRBV7-9 and TRBJ1-2; D gene ambiguous. The CDR3 runs to 13 residues. Trimming shortened V by 7 bases and J by 2 bases, and 11 bases separated the two germline ends. Looked up from germline, CDR1 is SEHNR and CDR2 is FQNEAQ (reference sequence).

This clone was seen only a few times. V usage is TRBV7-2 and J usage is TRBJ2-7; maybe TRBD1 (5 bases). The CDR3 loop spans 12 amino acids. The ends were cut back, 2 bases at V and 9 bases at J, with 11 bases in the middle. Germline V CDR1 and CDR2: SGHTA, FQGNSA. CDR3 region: CASSLYRSSQYF. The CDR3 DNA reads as TGTGCCAGCAGCTTATACAGGTCGTCGCAGTACTTC.

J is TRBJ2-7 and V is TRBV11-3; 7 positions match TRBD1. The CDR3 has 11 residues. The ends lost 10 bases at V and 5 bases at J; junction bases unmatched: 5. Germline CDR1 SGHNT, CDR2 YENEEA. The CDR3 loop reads CATLGGDEQYF. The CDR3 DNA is TGTGCCACCTTAGGGGGCGACGAGCAGTACTTC.

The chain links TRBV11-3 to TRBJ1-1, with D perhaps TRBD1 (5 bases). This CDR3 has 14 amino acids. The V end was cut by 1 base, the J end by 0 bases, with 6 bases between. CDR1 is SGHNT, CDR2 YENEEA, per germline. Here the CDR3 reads CASSLGGVNTEAFF. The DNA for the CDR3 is TGTGCCAGCAGCTTAGGAGGGGTGAACACTGAAGCTTTCTTT.

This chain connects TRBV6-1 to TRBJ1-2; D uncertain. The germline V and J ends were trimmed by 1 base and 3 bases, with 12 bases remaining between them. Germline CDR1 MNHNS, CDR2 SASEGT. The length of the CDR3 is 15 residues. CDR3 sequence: CASSEGGGSYYGYTF. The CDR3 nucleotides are TGTGCCAGCAGTGAAGGAGGTGGCAGTTACTATGGCTACACCTTC.